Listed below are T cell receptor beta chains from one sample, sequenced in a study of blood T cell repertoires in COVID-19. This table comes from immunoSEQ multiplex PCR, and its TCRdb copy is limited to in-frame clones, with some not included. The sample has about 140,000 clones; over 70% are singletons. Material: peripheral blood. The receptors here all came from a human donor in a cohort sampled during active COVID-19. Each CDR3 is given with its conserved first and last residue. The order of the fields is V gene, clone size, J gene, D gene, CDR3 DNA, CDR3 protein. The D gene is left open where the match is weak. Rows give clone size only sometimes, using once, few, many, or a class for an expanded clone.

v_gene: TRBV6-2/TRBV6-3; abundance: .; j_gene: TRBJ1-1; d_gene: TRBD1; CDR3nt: TGTGCCAGCAGTAAGGACAGGGTGGCCACTGAAGCTTTCTTT; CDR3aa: CASSKDRVATEAFF
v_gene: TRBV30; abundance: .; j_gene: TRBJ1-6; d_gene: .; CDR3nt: TGTGCCTGGAGTGTCGAGTCACCCCTCCACTTT; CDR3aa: CAWSVESPLHF
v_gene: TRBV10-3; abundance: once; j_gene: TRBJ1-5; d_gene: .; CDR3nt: TGTGCCATCAGTAGGGGCGAGCAGCCCCAGCATTTT; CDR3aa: CAISRGEQPQHF
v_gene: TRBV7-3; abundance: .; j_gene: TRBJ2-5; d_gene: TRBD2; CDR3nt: TGTGCCAGCAGCCCTGGTGGGCGGGGGAGCCAAGAGACCCAGTACTTC; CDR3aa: CASSPGGRGSQETQYF
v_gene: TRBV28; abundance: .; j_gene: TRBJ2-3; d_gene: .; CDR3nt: TGTGCCAGCAGGGGAGGCACAGATACGCAGTATTTT; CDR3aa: CASRGGTDTQYF
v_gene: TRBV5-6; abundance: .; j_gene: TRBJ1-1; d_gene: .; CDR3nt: TGTGCCAGCAGCGTAATGAGGTTTGAAGCTTTCTTT; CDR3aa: CASSVMRFEAFF
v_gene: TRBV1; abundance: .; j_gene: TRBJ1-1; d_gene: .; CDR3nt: TGCACCAGCAGCCGTCCGATTCTTATCCGGTTACAGGTGGGATTTGCTTTCTTT; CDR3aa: CTSSRPILIRLQVGFAFF
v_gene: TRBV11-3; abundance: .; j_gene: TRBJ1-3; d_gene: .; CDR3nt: TGTGCCAGCAGCTTAGGGGGACTGACAGCTGGAAACACCATATATTTT; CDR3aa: CASSLGGLTAGNTIYF
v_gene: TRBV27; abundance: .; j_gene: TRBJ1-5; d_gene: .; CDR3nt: TGTGCCAGCAGTCGTATGGCAGGGAATTCAGGTCAGCCCCAGCATTTT; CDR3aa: CASSRMAGNSGQPQHF
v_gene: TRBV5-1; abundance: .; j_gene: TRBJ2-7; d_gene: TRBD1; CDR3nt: TGCGCCTCTGGGGGACAGGGGCCCAACTACGAGCAGTACTTC; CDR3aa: CASGGQGPNYEQYF
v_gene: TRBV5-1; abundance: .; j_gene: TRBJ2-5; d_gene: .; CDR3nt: TGCGCCAGCAGCTTGTTGGGCTCCTCCCAAGAGACCCAGTACTTC; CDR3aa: CASSLLGSSQETQYF
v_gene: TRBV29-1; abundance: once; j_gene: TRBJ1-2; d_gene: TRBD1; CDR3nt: TGCAGCGTTGGGGGACAGACCGACTATGGCTACACCTTC; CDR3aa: CSVGGQTDYGYTF
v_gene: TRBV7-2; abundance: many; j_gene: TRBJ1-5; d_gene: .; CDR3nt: TGTGCCAGCAGATCCGGACAGCCGGAGAGCAATCAGCCCCAGCATTTT; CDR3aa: CASRSGQPESNQPQHF
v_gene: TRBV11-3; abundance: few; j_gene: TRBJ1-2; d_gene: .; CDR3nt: TGTGCCAGCAGCTTAGATCCCCGGGACAATCGGGGCTATGGCTACACCTTC; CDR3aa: CASSLDPRDNRGYGYTF
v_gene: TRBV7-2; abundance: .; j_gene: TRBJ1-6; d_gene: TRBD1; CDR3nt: TGTGCCAGCAGCTTAGCGACAGGGGAAGGTTCACCCCTCCACTTT; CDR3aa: CASSLATGEGSPLHF
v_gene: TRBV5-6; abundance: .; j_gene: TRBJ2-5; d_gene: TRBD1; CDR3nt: TGTGCCAGCAGTTACCGACAGGGGGCGCAGGGGGAGACCCAGTACTTC; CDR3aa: CASSYRQGAQGETQYF
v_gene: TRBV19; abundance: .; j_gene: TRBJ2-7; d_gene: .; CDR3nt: TGTGCCAGTAGCCTAGGGGGGACAGATTACGAGCAGTACTTC; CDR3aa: CASSLGGTDYEQYF
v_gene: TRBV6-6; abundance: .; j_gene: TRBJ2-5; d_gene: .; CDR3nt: TGTGCCAGCAGTCAACTAAGGGGGACCCAGTACTTC; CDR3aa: CASSQLRGTQYF
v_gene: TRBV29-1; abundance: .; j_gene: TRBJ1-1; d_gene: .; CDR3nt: TGCAGCGTTGAGATTATCAGAAACACTGAAGCTTTCTTT; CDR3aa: CSVEIIRNTEAFF
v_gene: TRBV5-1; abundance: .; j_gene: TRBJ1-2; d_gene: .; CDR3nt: TGCGCCAGCAGCTTGGACGGGTCGGAAGGCTACACCTTC; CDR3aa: CASSLDGSEGYTF
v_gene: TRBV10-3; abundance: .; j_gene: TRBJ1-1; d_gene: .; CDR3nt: TGTGCCATCAGTGATTTCCAAGAAGCTTTCTTT; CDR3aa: CAISDFQEAFF
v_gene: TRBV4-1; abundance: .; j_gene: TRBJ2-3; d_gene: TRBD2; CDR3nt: TGCGCCAGCAGCCGTTTGGGACTAGGAACAGATACGCAGTATTTT; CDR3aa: CASSRLGLGTDTQYF
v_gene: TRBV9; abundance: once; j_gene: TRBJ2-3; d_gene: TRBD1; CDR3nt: TGTGCCAGCAGCGTAGGGGACAGTGGCACAGATACGCAGTATTTT; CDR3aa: CASSVGDSGTDTQYF
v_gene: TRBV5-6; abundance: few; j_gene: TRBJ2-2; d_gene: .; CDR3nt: TGTGCCAGCAGCCGGGGGGCTGGCACCGGGGAGCTGTTTTTT; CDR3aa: CASSRGAGTGELFF
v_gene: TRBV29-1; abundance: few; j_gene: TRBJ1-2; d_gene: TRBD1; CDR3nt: TGCAGCGCTGAGGGGGCTAGTGGCTACACCTTC; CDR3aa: CSAEGASGYTF
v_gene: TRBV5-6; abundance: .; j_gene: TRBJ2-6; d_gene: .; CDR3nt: TGTGCCAGCAGCCGGCGGACAGGGAGGGCTGGGGCCAACGTCCTGACTTTC; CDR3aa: CASSRRTGRAGANVLTF